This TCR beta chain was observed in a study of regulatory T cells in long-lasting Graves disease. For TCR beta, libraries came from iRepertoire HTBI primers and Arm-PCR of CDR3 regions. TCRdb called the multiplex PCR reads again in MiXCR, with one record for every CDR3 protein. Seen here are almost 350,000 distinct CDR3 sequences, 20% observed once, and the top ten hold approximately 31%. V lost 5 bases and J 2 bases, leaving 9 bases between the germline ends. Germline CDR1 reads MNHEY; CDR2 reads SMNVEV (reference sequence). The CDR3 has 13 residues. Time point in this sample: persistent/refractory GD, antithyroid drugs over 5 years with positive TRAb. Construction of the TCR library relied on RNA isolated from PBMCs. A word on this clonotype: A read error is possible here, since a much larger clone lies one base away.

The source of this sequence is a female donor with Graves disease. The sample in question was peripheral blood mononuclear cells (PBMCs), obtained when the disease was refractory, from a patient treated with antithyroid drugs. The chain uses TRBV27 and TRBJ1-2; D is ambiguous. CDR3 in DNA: TGTGCCAGCAGTCTTCTCAACAACTATGGCTACACCTTC. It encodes CASSLLNNYGYTF.